Included here is one T cell receptor beta chain sequence, with context. The antigen remains undetermined. This specimen belongs to a study of T cell responses to AZD1222 COVID-19 vaccine. The study, taken as a whole, reports: Baseline serostatus was positive in only a handful of AZD1222 recipients.

Assay used: immunoSEQ multiplex PCR; TCRdb lists only in-frame clones, some missing. The sample consists of 150,000 or so clones, about 88% of them appearing once. Germline CDR1 MNHEY, CDR2 SMNVEV (reference sequence). This CDR3 comprises 14 residues. V shed 4 bases and J 4 bases; nucleotides not matched to a gene: 3. The gene calls are TRBV27 and TRBJ2-7; 11 positions agree with TRBD2. Here the sequenced sample was peripheral blood, taken after recovery from COVID-19. This clonotype originated in an adult who had recovered from COVID-19. DNA for the CDR3: TGTGCCAGCAGTTCTGGGACTAGCGGTTACGAGCAGTACTTC. Residues: CASSSGTSGYEQYF.